Listed below are T cell receptor beta chains from one sample, sequenced in a study of OX40 agonist ivuxolimab in advanced cancers. Libraries were prepared by immunoSEQ multiplex PCR; TCRdb keeps only in-frame clonotypes and omits some of them. The sample has under 20,000 clones; approximately 72% are singletons. The source was CD4+ or CD8+ T cells sorted from blood, collected in a trial of the OX40 agonist ivuxolimab. These receptor sequences come from an adult with an advanced solid tumor such as melanoma, head and neck, liver or kidney cancer. CDR3s include the opening cysteine and the closing phenylalanine or tryptophan. D genes are given only for firm matches. Part of the rows lack a size; the others show once, few, many or a class for expanded clones.

TRBD2	TRBV5-6	TRBJ2-3	NA	TGTGCCAGCAGCCGGACTAGCGGGTGGCCCCTCACAGATACGCAGTATTTT	CASSRTSGWPLTDTQYF
TRBD1	TRBV4-3	TRBJ2-5	NA	TGCGCCAGCAGCGCCGGACAGGGCGCCTCAGAGACCCAGTACTTC	CASSAGQGASETQYF
NA	TRBV5-6	TRBJ2-3	NA	TGTGCCAGCAGCTTGGCGTCTCTAGTCGGTCCAGATACGCAGTATTTT	CASSLASLVGPDTQYF
NA	TRBV9	TRBJ2-5	NA	TGTGCCAGCAGCGTAGGCGGGGCCCAAGAGACCCAGTACTTC	CASSVGGAQETQYF
NA	TRBV5-4	TRBJ1-2	NA	TGTGCCAGCAGCTTGACAGGGTTCGACTATGGCTACACCTTC	CASSLTGFDYGYTF
NA	TRBV27	TRBJ1-6	NA	TGTGCCAGCAGACCCGGACAGTTCAATTCACCCCTCCACTTT	CASRPGQFNSPLHF
NA	TRBV7-3	TRBJ2-7	NA	TGTGCCAGCAGCTTAGCGCTCGGCCAAGACCAGGAGCAGTACTTC	CASSLALGQDQEQYF
TRBD2	TRBV27	TRBJ2-5	few	TGTGCCAGCAGTTTGGGTAGCGGGGTTGCGGAGACCCAGTACTTC	CASSLGSGVAETQYF
NA	TRBV6-6	TRBJ2-1	NA	TGTGCCAGCAGACGACTGAGCTCCTACAATGAGCAGTTCTTC	CASRRLSSYNEQFF
NA	TRBV9	TRBJ2-7	NA	TGTGCCAGCAGCGTAGGGGGGGATTCGTTGTTCTACGAGCAGTACTTC	CASSVGGDSLFYEQYF
NA	TRBV6-5	TRBJ2-1	NA	TGTGCCAGCAGTAATTCGGACAGATACAATGAGCAGTTCTTC	CASSNSDRYNEQFF
TRBD2	TRBV4-1	TRBJ2-3	NA	TGCGCCAGCAGCCTACTAGCGGGGGGCACAGATACGCAGTATTTT	CASSLLAGGTDTQYF
NA	TRBV7-8	TRBJ1-6	NA	TGTGCCAGCAGCTGGTCAGGGGCGAGCTCCTATAATTCACCCCTCCACTTT	CASSWSGASSYNSPLHF
TRBD2	TRBV9	TRBJ2-4	once	TGTGCCAGCAGCGTTTTAAGCGGGGGCGGCGCCAAAAACATTCAGTACTTC	CASSVLSGGGAKNIQYF
NA	TRBV7-9	TRBJ2-7	once	TGTGCCAGCAGCTTAGTAGAGGCGGCCTACGAGCAGTACTTC	CASSLVEAAYEQYF
NA	TRBV6-6	TRBJ2-7	NA	TGTGCCAGCAGCCCCGACAGACCTCCTAACTACGAGCAGTACTTC	CASSPDRPPNYEQYF
NA	TRBV7-9	TRBJ1-4	NA	TGTGCCAGCAGCTTAGCCCCTCAGACTAATGAAAAACTGTTTTTT	CASSLAPQTNEKLFF
TRBD2	TRBV7-6	TRBJ2-7	NA	TGTGCCAGCAGCTTCGCGGGGGGCTACGAGCAGTACTTC	CASSFAGGYEQYF
NA	TRBV11-2	TRBJ2-7	NA	TGTGCCAGCAGCTTATTTCAGGGGGGCGGATACGAGCAGTACTTC	CASSLFQGGGYEQYF
NA	TRBV27	TRBJ1-5	NA	TGTGCCAGCAGTTTACGGGCAGGGAGCTACAATCAGCCCCAGCATTTT	CASSLRAGSYNQPQHF
NA	TRBV9	TRBJ2-1	few	TGTGCCAGCAGCGTACAGGGAGGCGCCTACAATGAGCAGTTCTTC	CASSVQGGAYNEQFF
TRBD2	TRBV4-2	TRBJ2-3	NA	TGTGCCAGCAGCTCGGGACTAGCGGGGGAAAGAGATACGCAGTATTTT	CASSSGLAGERDTQYF
NA	TRBV4-1	TRBJ2-2	NA	TGCGCCAGCAGCCGGACAGTGAACACCGGGGAGCTGTTTTTT	CASSRTVNTGELFF
NA	TRBV7-2	TRBJ2-7	NA	TGTGCCAGCAGCGTCTCCTACGAGCAGTACTTC	CASSVSYEQYF
NA	TRBV4-2	TRBJ2-3	NA	TGTGCCAGCAGCCAAGATCCGGCAGATACGCAGTATTTT	CASSQDPADTQYF
NA	TRBV30	TRBJ1-1	NA	TGTGCCTGGATAGGGCTGAACACTGAAGCTTTCTTT	CAWIGLNTEAFF
NA	TRBV7-2	TRBJ2-7	once	TGTGCCAGCAGCTTATCCCTCGCGGACTCGGGCGAGCAGTACTTC	CASSLSLADSGEQYF